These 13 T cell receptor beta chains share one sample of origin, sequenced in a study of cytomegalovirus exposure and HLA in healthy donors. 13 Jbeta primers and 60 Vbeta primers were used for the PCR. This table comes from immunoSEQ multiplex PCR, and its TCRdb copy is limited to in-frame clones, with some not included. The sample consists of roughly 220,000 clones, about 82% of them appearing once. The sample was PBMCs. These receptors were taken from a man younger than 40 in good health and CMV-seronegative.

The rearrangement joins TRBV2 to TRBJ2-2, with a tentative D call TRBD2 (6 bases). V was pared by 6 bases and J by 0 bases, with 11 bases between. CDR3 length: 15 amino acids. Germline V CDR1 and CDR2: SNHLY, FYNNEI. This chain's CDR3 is CASSRGSANTGELFF. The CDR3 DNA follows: TGTGCCAGCAGCCGGGGGTCCGCGAACACCGGGGAGCTGTTTTTT.

CDR3 residues: CASMTVQRLYEQYF. The CDR3 DNA is TGTGCCAGCATGACAGTCCAAAGATTGTACGAGCAGTACTTC. The chain has TRBV2 and TRBJ2-7; possibly TRBD1 for D (5 bases). CDR3 length equals 14 residues. Between the trimmed V and J ends, which lost 7 bases and 4 bases, there was a span of 17 bases. CDR1 and CDR2 (germline): SNHLY, FYNNEI.

CDR3 in DNA: TGTGCCAGCAGCTTAGAGTACAGTAACACTGAAGCTTTCTTT. Amino acids: CASSLEYSNTEAFF. V usage is TRBV7-2 and J usage is TRBJ1-1, with D unclear. V was trimmed by 1 base and J by 2 bases, leaving 8 bases between them. The CDR3 loop spans 14 amino acids. Germline V gene sequence: CDR1 SGHTA, CDR2 FQGNSA. Full variable domain (outside the CDR3, taken from reference TRBV7-2 and TRBJ1-1): GAGVSQSPSNKVTEKGKDVELRCDPISGHTALYWYRQSLGQGLEFLIYFQGNSAPDKSGLPSDRFSAERTGGSVSTLTIQRTQQEDSAVYLCASSLEYSNTEAFFGQGTRLTVV.

This CDR3 is CASSHRVPFLYGYTF. CDR3 nucleotides: TGTGCCAGCAGCCACCGGGTCCCATTCCTCTATGGCTACACCTTC. The V gene is TRBV14, the J gene TRBJ1-2; D gene unclear. This CDR3 spans 15 amino acids. The V gene lost 3 bases and the J gene lost 4 bases, with 15 bases spanning the gap. Looked up from germline, CDR1 is SGHDN and CDR2 is FVKESK. The full variable domain, completed using reference TRBV14 and TRBJ1-2, is EAGVTQFPSHSVIEKGQTVTLRCDPISGHDNLYWYRRVMGKEIKFLLHFVKESKQDESGMPNNRFLAERTGGTYSTLKVQPAELEDSGVYFCASSHRVPFLYGYTFGSGTRLTVV.

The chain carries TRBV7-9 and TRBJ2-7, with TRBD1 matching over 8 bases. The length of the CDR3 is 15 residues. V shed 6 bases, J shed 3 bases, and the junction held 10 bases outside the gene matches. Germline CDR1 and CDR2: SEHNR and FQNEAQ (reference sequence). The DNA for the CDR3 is TGTGCCAGCAGTTCTGGGACAGGACCCAACTACGAGCAGTACTTC. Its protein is CASSSGTGPNYEQYF.

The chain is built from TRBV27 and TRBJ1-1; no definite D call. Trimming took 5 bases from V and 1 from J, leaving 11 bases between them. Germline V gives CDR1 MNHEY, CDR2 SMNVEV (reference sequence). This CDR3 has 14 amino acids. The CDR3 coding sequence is TGTGCCAGCAGTGCGGGCAAACCGAACACTGAAGCTTTCTTT. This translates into CASSAGKPNTEAFF.

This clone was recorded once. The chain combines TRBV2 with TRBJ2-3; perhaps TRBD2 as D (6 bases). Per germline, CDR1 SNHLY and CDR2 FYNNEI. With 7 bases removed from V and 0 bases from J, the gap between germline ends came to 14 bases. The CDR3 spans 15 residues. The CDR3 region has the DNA TGTGCCAGCACCGTGAGCGGGCCTAGCACAGATACGCAGTATTTT. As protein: CASTVSGPSTDTQYF.

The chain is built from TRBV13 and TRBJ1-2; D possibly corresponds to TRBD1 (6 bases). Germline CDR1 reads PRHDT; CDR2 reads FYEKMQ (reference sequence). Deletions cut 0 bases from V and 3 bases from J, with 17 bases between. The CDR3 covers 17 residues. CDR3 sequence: CASSLGLGLGADYGYTF. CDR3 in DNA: TGTGCCAGCAGCTTAGGCCTAGGACTGGGGGCAGACTATGGCTACACCTTC.

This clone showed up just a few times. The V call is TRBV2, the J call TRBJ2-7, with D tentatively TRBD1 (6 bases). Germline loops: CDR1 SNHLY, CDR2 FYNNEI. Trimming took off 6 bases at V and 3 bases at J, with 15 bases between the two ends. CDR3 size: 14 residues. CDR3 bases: TGTGCCAGCAGACAGGACAGAGTAATCTACGAGCAGTACTTC. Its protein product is CASRQDRVIYEQYF.

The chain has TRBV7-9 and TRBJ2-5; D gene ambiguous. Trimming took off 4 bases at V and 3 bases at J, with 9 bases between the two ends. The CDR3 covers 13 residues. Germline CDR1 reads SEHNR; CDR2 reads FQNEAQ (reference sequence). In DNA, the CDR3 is TGTGCCAGCAGCTATGGCAGGAAAGAGACCCAGTACTTC. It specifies CASSYGRKETQYF.

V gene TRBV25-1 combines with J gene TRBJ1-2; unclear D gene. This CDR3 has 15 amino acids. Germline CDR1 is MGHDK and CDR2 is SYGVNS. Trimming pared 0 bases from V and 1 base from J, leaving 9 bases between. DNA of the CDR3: TGTGCCAGCAGTGAATACGGGAGCAATAACTATGGCTACACCTTC. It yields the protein CASSEYGSNNYGYTF.

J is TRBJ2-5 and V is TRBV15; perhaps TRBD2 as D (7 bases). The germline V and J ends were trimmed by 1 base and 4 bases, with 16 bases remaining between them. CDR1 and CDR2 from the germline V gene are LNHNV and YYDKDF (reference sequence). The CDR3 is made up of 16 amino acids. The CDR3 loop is CATSRVPLGGGETQYF. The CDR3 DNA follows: TGTGCCACCAGCAGAGTTCCCTTAGGGGGGGGAGAGACCCAGTACTTC. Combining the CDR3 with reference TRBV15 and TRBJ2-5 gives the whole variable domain DAMVIQNPRYQVTQFGKPVTLSCSQTLNHNVMYWYQQKSSQAPKLLFHYYDKDFNNEADTPDNFQSRRPNTSFCFLDIRSPGLGDTAMYLCATSRVPLGGGETQYFGPGTRLLVL.

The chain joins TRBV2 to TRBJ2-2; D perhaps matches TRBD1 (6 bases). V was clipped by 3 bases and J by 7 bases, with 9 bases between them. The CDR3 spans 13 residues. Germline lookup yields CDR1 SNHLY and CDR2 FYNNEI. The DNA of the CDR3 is TGTGCCAGCAGTGATTGGGGGCTCGGGGAGCTGTTTTTT. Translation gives CASSDWGLGELFF.